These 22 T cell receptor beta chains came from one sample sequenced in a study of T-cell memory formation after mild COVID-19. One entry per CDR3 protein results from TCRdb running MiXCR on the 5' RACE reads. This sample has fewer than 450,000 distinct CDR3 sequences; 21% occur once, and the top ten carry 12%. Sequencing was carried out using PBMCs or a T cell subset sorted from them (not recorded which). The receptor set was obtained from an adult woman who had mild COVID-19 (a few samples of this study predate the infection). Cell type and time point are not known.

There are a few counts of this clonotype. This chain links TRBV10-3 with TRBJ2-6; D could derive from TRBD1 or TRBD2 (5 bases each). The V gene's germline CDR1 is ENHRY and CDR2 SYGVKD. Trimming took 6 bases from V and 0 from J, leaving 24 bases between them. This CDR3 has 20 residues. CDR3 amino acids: CAIRPTLIGTQDSGANVLTF. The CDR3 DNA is TGTGCCATCAGGCCGACCCTGATCGGGACCCAAGACTCTGGGGCCAACGTCCTGACTTTC.

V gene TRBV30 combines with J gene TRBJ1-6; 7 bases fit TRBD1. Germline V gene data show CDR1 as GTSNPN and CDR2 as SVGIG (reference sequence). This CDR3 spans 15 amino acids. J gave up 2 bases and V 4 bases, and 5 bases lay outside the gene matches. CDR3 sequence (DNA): TGTGCCTGGATGACAGGGTTGGCCTATAATTCACCCCTCCACTTT. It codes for CAWMTGLAYNSPLHF. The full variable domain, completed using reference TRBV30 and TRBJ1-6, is SQTIHQWPATLVQPVGSPLSLECTVEGTSNPNLYWYRQAAGRGLQLLFYSVGIGQISSEVPQNLSASRPQDRQFILSSKKLLLSDSGFYLCAWMTGLAYNSPLHFGNGTRLTVT.

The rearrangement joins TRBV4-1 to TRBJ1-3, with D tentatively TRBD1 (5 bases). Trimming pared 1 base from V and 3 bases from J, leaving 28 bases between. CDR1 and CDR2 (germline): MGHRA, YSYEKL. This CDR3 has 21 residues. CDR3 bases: TGCGCCAGCAGCCAAGTTCCCGGTGGGTTACAGGTCTCTCAGGTTGGAAACACCATATATTTT. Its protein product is CASSQVPGGLQVSQVGNTIYF.

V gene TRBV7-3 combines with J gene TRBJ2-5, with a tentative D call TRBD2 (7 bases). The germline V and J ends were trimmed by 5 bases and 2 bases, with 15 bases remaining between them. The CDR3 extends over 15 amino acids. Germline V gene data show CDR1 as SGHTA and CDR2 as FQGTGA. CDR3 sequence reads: CASSPLGGAQETQYF. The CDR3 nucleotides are TGTGCCAGCAGCCCGCTGGGGGGGGCTCAAGAGACCCAGTACTTC.

The CDR3 loop is CASSLGFRNTEAFF. In DNA, the CDR3 is TGTGCCAGCAGCTTAGGTTTCAGGAACACTGAAGCTTTCTTT. The chain employs TRBV7-2 and TRBJ1-1, with D uncertain. CDR1 is SGHTA and CDR2 is FQGNSA in the germline V gene. The CDR3 contains 14 residues. The V end lost 1 base, the J end lost 1 base, and 7 bases lay between the germline ends.

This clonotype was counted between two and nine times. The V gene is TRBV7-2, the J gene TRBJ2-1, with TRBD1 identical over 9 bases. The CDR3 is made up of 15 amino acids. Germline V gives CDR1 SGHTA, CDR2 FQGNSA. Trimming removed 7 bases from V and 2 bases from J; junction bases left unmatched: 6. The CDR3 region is CASTVGQGPYNEQFF. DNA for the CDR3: TGTGCCAGCACCGTCGGACAGGGGCCCTACAATGAGCAGTTCTTC. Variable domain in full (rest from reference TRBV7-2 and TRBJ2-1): GAGVSQSPSNKVTEKGKDVELRCDPISGHTALYWYRQSLGQGLEFLIYFQGNSAPDKSGLPSDRFSAERTGGSVSTLTIQRTQQEDSAVYLCASTVGQGPYNEQFFGPGTRLTVL.

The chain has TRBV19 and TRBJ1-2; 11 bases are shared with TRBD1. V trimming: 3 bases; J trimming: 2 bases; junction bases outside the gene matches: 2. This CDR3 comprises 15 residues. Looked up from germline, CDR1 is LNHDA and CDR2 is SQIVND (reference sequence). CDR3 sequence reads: CASSIWTGGNYGYTF. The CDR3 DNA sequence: TGTGCCAGTAGTATCTGGACAGGGGGCAACTATGGCTACACCTTC.

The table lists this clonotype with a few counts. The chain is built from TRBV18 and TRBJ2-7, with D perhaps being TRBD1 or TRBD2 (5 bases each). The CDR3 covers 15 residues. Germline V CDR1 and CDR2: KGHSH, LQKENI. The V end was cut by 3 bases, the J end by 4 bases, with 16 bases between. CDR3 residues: CASSPPGGQGYEQYF. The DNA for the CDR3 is TGTGCCAGCTCACCCCCGGGCGGGCAGGGATACGAGCAGTACTTC.

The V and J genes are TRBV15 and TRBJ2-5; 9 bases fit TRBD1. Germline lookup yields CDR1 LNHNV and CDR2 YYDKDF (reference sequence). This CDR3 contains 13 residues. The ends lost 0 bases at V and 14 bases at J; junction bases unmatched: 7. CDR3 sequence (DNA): TGTGCCACCAGCAGAGATAGGCGGGACAGGGAATACTTC. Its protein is CATSRDRRDREYF.

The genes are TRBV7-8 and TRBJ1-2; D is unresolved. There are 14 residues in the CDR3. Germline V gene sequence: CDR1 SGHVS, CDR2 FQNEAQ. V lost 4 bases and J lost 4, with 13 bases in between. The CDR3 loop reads CASSSQPGGYGYTF. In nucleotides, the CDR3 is TGTGCCAGCAGCTCCCAACCTGGCGGCTATGGCTACACCTTC.

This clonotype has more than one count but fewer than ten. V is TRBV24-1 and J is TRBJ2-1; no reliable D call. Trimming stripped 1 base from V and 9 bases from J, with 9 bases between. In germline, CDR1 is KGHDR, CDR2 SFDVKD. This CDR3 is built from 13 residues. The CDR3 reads CATSDFQAVEQFF. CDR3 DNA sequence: TGTGCCACCAGTGATTTCCAAGCTGTTGAGCAGTTCTTC.

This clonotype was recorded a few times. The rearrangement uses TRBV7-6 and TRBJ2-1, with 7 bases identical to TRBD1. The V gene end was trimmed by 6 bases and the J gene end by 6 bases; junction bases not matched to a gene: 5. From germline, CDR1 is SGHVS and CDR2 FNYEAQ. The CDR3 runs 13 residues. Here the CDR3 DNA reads TGTGCCAGCAGGGCAGGGGGTATCAATGAGCAGTTCTTC. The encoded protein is CASRAGGINEQFF. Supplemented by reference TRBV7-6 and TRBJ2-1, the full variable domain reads GAGVSQSPRYKVTKRGQDVALRCDPISGHVSLYWYRQALGQGPEFLTYFNYEAQQDKSGLPNDRFSAERPEGSISTLTIQRTEQRDSAMYRCASRAGGINEQFFGPGTRLTVL.

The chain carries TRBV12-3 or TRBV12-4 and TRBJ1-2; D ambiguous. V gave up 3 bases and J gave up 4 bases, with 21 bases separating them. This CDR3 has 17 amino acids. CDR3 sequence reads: CASSFRATSLTLYGYTF. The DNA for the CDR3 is TGTGCCAGCAGTTTTCGCGCAACATCCCTTACTCTCTATGGCTACACCTTC.

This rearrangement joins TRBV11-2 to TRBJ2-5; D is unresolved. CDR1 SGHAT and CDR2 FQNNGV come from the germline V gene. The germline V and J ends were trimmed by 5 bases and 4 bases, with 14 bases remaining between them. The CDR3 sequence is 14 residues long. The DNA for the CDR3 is TGTGCCAGCAGCCCTGGACGGCGAAGAGAGACCCAGTACTTC. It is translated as CASSPGRRRETQYF. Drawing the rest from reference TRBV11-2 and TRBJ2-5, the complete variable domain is EAGVAQSPRYKIIEKRQSVAFWCNPISGHATLYWYQQILGQGPKLLIQFQNNGVVDDSQLPKDRFSAERLKGVDSTLKIQPAKLEDSAVYLCASSPGRRRETQYFGPGTRLLVL.

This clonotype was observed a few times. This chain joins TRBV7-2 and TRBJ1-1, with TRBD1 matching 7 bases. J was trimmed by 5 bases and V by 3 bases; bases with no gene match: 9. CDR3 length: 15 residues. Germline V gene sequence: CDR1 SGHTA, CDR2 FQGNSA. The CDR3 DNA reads TGTGCCAGCAGCTTTCTCGCTACAGGGGAGACTGAAGCTTTCTTT. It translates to CASSFLATGETEAFF.

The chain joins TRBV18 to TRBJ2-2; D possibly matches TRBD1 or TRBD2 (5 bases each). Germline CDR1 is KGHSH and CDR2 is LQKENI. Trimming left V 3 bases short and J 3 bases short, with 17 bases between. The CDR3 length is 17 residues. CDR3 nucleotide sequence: TGTGCCAGCTCACCGGGACCCAGACAACTTTACACCGGGGAGCTGTTTTTT. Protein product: CASSPGPRQLYTGELFF.

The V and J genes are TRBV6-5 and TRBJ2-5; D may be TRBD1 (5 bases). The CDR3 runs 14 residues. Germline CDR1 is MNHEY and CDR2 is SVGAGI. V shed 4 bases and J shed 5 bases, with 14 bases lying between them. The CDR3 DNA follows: TGTGCCAGCAGTTCCACAGGCGCATGGGAGACCCAGTACTTC. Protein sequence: CASSSTGAWETQYF.

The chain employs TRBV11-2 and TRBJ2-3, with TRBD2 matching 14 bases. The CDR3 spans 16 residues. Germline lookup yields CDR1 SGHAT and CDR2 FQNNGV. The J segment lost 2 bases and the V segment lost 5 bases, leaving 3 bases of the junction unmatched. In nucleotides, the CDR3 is TGTGCCAGCAGCCAGACTAGCGGGGGGGTCACAGATACGCAGTATTTT. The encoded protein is CASSQTSGGVTDTQYF.

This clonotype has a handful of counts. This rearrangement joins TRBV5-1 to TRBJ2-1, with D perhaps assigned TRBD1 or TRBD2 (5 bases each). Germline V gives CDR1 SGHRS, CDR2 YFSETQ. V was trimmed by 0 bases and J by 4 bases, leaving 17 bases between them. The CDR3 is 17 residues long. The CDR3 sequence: CASSLALGEIAYNEQFF. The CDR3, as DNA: TGCGCCAGCAGCTTGGCCCTGGGGGAAATAGCTTACAATGAGCAGTTCTTC.

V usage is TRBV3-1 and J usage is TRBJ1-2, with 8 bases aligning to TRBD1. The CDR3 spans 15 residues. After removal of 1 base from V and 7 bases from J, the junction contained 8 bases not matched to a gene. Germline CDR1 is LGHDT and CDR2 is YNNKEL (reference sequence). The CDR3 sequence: CASSQGTGPFGGYTF. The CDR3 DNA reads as TGTGCCAGCAGCCAAGGGACAGGGCCTTTCGGTGGCTACACCTTC.

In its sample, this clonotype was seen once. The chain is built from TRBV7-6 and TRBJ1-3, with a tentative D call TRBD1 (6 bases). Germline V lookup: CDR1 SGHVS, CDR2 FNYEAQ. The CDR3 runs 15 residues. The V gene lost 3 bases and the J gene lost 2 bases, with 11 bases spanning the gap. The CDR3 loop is CASSFGPGAGNTIYF. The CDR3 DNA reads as TGTGCCAGCAGCTTTGGTCCAGGGGCTGGAAACACCATATATTTT.

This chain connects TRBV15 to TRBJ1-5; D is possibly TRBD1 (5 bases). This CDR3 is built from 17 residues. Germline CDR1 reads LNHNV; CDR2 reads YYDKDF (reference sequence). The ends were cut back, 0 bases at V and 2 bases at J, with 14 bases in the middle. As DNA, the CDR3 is TGTGCCACCAGCAGAGACCGGTACGGGACGGGCAATCAGCCCCAGCATTTT. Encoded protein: CATSRDRYGTGNQPQHF.